This is a list of T cell receptor beta chains from one sample in a study of blood T cell repertoires in COVID-19. Sequencing was performed with immunoSEQ multiplex PCR; in TCRdb, only in-frame clones are kept and a portion is missing. The sample yields 300,000 to 400,000 clones, around nine tenths seen once. The sample was PBMCs or T cells enriched from blood (not recorded which). The source is a woman under 40 who had been exposed to COVID-19. The CDR3 runs from the conserved cysteine through the conserved F or W. Each record gives: J gene, clone size, D gene, V gene, CDR3 protein, CDR3 DNA. D genes are given only for firm matches. Clone size is not always given. Where it is, it says once, few, many or a class for expanded clones.

>TRBJ1-1|-|-|TRBV6-5
CASSTGRYNEAFF
TGTGCCAGCAGTACGGGGAGGTACAATGAAGCTTTCTTT
>TRBJ2-1|-|TRBD2|TRBV4-2
CASSPGLAGGEYNEQFF
TGTGCCAGCAGCCCGGGACTAGCGGGGGGTGAGTACAATGAGCAGTTCTTC
>TRBJ2-5|-|TRBD2|TRBV4-2
CASSQGGLAGEETQYF
TGTGCCAGCAGCCAAGGGGGACTAGCGGGGGAAGAGACCCAGTACTTC
>TRBJ2-3|-|-|TRBV12-2
CASRPPPLAGVSDTQYF
TGTGCAAGTCGCCCTCCCCCACTAGCGGGGGTCTCAGATACGCAGTATTTT
>TRBJ2-6|-|-|TRBV2
CASSVLAGANVLTF
TGTGCCAGCAGCGTGCTAGCTGGGGCCAACGTCCTGACTTTC
>TRBJ1-2|-|-|TRBV5-1
CASSLTSNYGYTF
TGCGCCAGCAGCTTGACGAGTAACTATGGCTACACCTTC
>TRBJ2-5|-|TRBD1|TRBV2
CASSAGGWETQYF
TGTGCCAGCAGCGCAGGGGGCTGGGAGACCCAGTACTTC
>TRBJ1-2|-|-|TRBV7-2
CASSPPSGVNYGYTF
TGTGCCAGCAGCCCCCCCTCGGGGGTTAACTATGGCTACACCTTC
>TRBJ2-5|-|TRBD2|TRBV4-2
CASSQISGGRGETQYF
TGTGCCAGCAGCCAAATTAGCGGGGGCCGGGGAGAGACCCAGTACTTC
>TRBJ2-7|-|-|TRBV11-2
CAIAPWGDSYEQYF
TGTGCCATCGCCCCCTGGGGGGACTCCTACGAGCAGTACTTC
>TRBJ1-6|-|TRBD1|TRBV5-4
CASSPGQDSPLHF
TGTGCCAGCAGCCCCGGACAGGACTCACCCCTCCACTTT
>TRBJ2-7|once|-|TRBV11-2
CASSLDGLYYEQYF
TGTGCCAGCAGCTTAGACGGACTTTACTACGAGCAGTACTTC
>TRBJ1-5|once|-|TRBV2
CASSERTDRQPQHF
TGTGCCAGCAGTGAAAGGACAGACAGACAGCCCCAGCATTTT
>TRBJ1-2|-|-|TRBV19
CASRGTGTYGYTF
TGTGCCAGTAGGGGAACAGGGACCTATGGCTACACCTTC
>TRBJ1-4|-|-|TRBV10-3
CAISEGQNEKLFF
TGTGCCATCAGTGAGGGACAGAATGAAAAACTGTTTTTT
>TRBJ2-3|-|-|TRBV5-1
CASSPRYGTDTQYF
TGCGCCAGCAGCCCTCGCTACGGCACAGATACGCAGTATTTT
>TRBJ1-1|-|-|TRBV5-1
CASSLDPGRRGEAFF
TGCGCCAGCAGCTTGGATCCGGGACGGAGGGGTGAAGCTTTCTTT
>TRBJ2-7|-|TRBD2|TRBV18
CASSPPGTTYEQYF
TGTGCCAGCTCACCACCGGGGACTACCTACGAGCAGTACTTC
>TRBJ2-1|-|TRBD2|TRBV3-1/TRBV3-2
CASSPPVAGGWGSYNEQFF
TGTGCCAGCAGCCCGCCGGTAGCGGGGGGATGGGGCTCCTACAATGAGCAGTTCTTC
>TRBJ1-1|-|-|TRBV13
CASRRGIGTEAFF
TGTGCCAGCAGAAGGGGGATTGGCACTGAAGCTTTCTTT
>TRBJ1-2|-|-|TRBV7-2
CASSLVPQTNYGYTF
TGTGCCAGCAGCTTAGTCCCCCAAACTAACTATGGCTACACCTTC
>TRBJ1-4|-|-|TRBV6-5
CASRTRGATNEKLFF
TGTGCCAGCAGGACAAGGGGCGCAACTAATGAAAAACTGTTTTTT
>TRBJ2-1|-|TRBD1|TRBV6-2/TRBV6-3
CASSPQLDRVSYNEQFF
TGTGCCAGCAGTCCACAACTTGACAGGGTTTCCTACAATGAGCAGTTCTTC
>TRBJ1-4|-|TRBD1|TRBV7-9
CASSFLPGQGAEEKLFF
TGTGCCAGCAGCTTTTTACCGGGACAGGGGGCAGAAGAAAAACTGTTTTTT
>TRBJ1-5|-|-|TRBV10-3
CAISESGRHSNQPQHF
TGTGCCATCAGTGAGTCAGGCAGACATAGCAATCAGCCCCAGCATTTT
>TRBJ1-6|-|-|TRBV12-3/TRBV12-4
CASKRQDSPLHF
TGTGCCAGTAAACGACAGGACTCACCCCTCCACTTT
>TRBJ2-1|-|-|TRBV11-3
CASSFRAYNEQFF
TGTGCCAGCAGCTTCCGCGCCTACAATGAGCAGTTCTTC
>TRBJ1-1|-|-|TRBV5-6
CASSWRRPRVTEAFF
TGTGCCAGCAGCTGGAGGCGTCCTAGGGTGACTGAAGCTTTCTTT
>TRBJ1-1|-|-|TRBV2
CASRRGRVDTEAFF
TGTGCCAGCAGGAGAGGGAGGGTGGACACTGAAGCTTTCTTT
>TRBJ1-3|-|-|TRBV11-2
CASSSAVTGNTIYF
TGTGCCAGCAGCTCCGCCGTTACAGGAAACACCATATATTTT
>TRBJ1-6|-|-|TRBV6-5
CASSFQKDNSPLHF
TGTGCCAGCAGTTTCCAGAAAGATAATTCACCCCTCCACTTT
>TRBJ1-2|-|-|TRBV7-2
CASSLESGRQAGYTF
TGTGCCAGCAGCTTAGAGTCGGGGAGACAGGCCGGCTACACCTTC
>TRBJ2-5|-|TRBD2|TRBV7-2
CASSLGGGKETQYF
TGTGCCAGCAGCTTAGGCGGGGGAAAAGAGACCCAGTACTTC
>TRBJ1-4|-|-|TRBV6-2/TRBV6-3
CASSRPGGPFEKLFF
TGTGCCAGCAGCCGGCCGGGGGGGCCGTTTGAAAAACTGTTTTTT
>TRBJ1-2|-|TRBD1|TRBV12-5
CASGSTGPYGYTF
TGTGCTAGTGGTTCGACAGGGCCCTATGGCTACACCTTC
>TRBJ2-1|few|TRBD2|TRBV20-1
CSASTSGGPYNEQFF
TGCAGTGCTAGTACTAGCGGGGGGCCCTACAATGAGCAGTTCTTC
>TRBJ2-7|-|-|TRBV3-1/TRBV3-2
CASSQVRGSYEQYF
TGTGCCAGCAGCCAAGTACGGGGGTCCTACGAGCAGTACTTC
>TRBJ1-2|-|-|TRBV3-1/TRBV3-2
CASSQTQGVYGYTF
TGTGCCAGCAGCCAAACACAGGGAGTCTATGGCTACACCTTC
>TRBJ1-6|-|TRBD1|TRBV5-1
CASSLDRGVGSPLHF
TGCGCCAGCAGCTTGGACAGGGGCGTAGGATCACCCCTCCACTTT
>TRBJ1-1|once|TRBD1|TRBV5-1
CASSDPGTGGIEAFF
TGCGCCAGCAGCGACCCCGGGACAGGGGGGATTGAAGCTTTCTTT
>TRBJ2-7|once|-|TRBV5-1
CASSLAILYEQYF
TGCGCCAGCAGCTTAGCCATCCTCTACGAGCAGTACTTC
>TRBJ1-2|-|-|TRBV2
CASTEAISECYTF
TGTGCCAGCACCGAGGCAATATCGGAGTGCTACACCTTC
>TRBJ1-5|-|-|TRBV4-1
CASSHTTGINQPQHF
TGCGCCAGCAGCCATACAACAGGGATCAATCAGCCCCAGCATTTT
>TRBJ1-1|once|TRBD1|TRBV5-4
CASSDRVGVTEAFF
TGTGCCAGCAGCGACAGGGTCGGTGTCACTGAAGCTTTCTTT
>TRBJ2-3|-|TRBD2|TRBV14
CASRPLAGGTDTQYF
TGTGCCAGCAGACCACTAGCGGGGGGAACAGATACGCAGTATTTT
>TRBJ1-4|-|-|TRBV7-9
CASSLRSQPNEKLFF
TGTGCCAGCAGCTTACGGTCACAGCCTAATGAAAAACTGTTTTTT
>TRBJ1-1|-|TRBD1|TRBV6-5
CASRPLQGARTEAFF
TGTGCCAGCAGGCCACTACAGGGGGCAAGAACTGAAGCTTTCTTT
>TRBJ1-1|once|-|TRBV4-3
CASSREGGHTEAFF
TGCGCCAGCAGCCGGGAGGGAGGGCACACTGAAGCTTTCTTT
>TRBJ1-2|-|TRBD1|TRBV6-1
CASSEGPGQLNYGYTF
TGTGCCAGCAGTGAGGGACCGGGACAGCTTAACTATGGCTACACCTTC
>TRBJ2-3|-|TRBD2|TRBV18
CASSPNGASGGAIGTDTQYF
TGTGCCAGCTCACCAAATGGGGCTAGCGGGGGGGCCATCGGCACAGATACGCAGTATTTT
>TRBJ2-1|-|-|TRBV24-1
CATSRGSISNNEQFF
TGTGCCACCAGTAGGGGTTCGATTAGTAACAATGAGCAGTTCTTC
>TRBJ1-2|few|TRBD1|TRBV4-1
CASSPLTTAGGVSRYGYTF
TGCGCCAGCAGCCCTCTCACCACGGCAGGGGGAGTTTCTAGGTATGGCTACACCTTC
>TRBJ2-3|-|TRBD2|TRBV28
CASSSPGLANTVDTQYF
TGTGCCAGCAGTTCCCCCGGACTAGCGAATACGGTGGATACGCAGTATTTT
>TRBJ1-2|-|TRBD1|TRBV3-1/TRBV3-2
CASRRTARGPGYTF
TGTGCCAGCAGACGGACAGCTAGGGGGCCGGGCTACACCTTC
>TRBJ1-2|once|TRBD1|TRBV7-9
CASSLIQGAGGYTF
TGTGCCAGCAGCTTAATACAGGGGGCGGGTGGCTACACCTTC
>TRBJ1-1|-|-|TRBV6-5
CASTPTGESMEAFF
TGTGCCAGCACCCCTACGGGTGAGAGCATGGAAGCTTTCTTT
>TRBJ1-5|-|-|TRBV29-1
CSVRVQGQGSNQPQHF
TGCAGCGTGAGAGTACAGGGCCAAGGGAGCAATCAGCCCCAGCATTTT